This T cell receptor beta chain comes out of a study of human T cells and chemical hapten exposure. Points from the study as a whole: With regard to DPC sensitization, TCRs above 1 in 1000 frequency did not change.

This clonotype was picked up a small number of times. Antigen specificity is unknown. At one of its ends the junction is not consistent with the germline gene, which may arise from a read error. The library put unique molecular identifiers onto individual cDNA molecules. TCRdb re-called the RACE reads with MiXCR, one entry per CDR3 protein. The table lists roughly 30,000 distinct CDR3 sequences, 7.4% of them singletons. Time point noted: healthy volunteer bleed at 2 weeks. Sequencing started from total RNA isolated from unfractionated whole blood. The CDR3 runs to 14 residues. The clonotype was recovered from a human donor in good health. Some clones in this sample may be carry-over from other donors' samples. The gene calls are TRBV12-3 or TRBV12-4 and TRBJ1-2; tentative D call: TRBD1 (6 bases). The sequenced material came from whole blood. CDR3 nucleotides: TGTGCCAGCAGTTTGCTCGACAGGAACCGTGGCGACACCTTC. Encoded protein: CASSLLDRNRGDTF.